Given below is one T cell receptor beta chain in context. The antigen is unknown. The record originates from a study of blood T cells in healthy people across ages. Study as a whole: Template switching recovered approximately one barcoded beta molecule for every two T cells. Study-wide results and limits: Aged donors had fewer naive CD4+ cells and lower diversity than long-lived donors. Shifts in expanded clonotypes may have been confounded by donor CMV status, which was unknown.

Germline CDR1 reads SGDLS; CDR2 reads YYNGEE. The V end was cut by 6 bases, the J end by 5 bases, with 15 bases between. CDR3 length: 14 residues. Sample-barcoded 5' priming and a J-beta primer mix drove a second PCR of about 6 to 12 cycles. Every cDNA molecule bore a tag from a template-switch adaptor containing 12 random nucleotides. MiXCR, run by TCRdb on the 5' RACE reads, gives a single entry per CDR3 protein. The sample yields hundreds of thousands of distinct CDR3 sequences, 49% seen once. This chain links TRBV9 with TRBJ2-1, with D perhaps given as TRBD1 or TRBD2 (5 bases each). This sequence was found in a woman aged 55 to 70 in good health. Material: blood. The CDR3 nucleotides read TGTGCCAGCACCCCGGTGGGGGACCACAATGAGCAGTTCTTC. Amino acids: CASTPVGDHNEQFF. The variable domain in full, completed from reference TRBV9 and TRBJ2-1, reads DSGVTQTPKHLITATGQRVTLRCSPRSGDLSVYWYQQSLDQGLQFLIQYYNGEERAKGNILERFSAQQFPDLHSELNLSSLELGDSALYFCASTPVGDHNEQFFGPGTRLTVL.